A single sample is the source of the 8 T cell receptor beta chains below, sequenced in a study of CD8+CD57+ T cells in acquired aplastic anemia. Genomic DNA constituted the template upon which TCR beta VDJ and CDR3 profiling was performed. TCRdb called the reads again in MiXCR, with one record for every CDR3 protein. The sample records some 200,000 distinct CDR3 sequences, about 59% being singletons. Material: sorted CD4+, CD8+, or CD8+CD57+ T cells (not recorded which) from PBMCs. The receptors derive from a human donor in good health.

V is TRBV14 and J is TRBJ1-1, with D possibly TRBD1 on 6 matching bases. Germline V gene sequence: CDR1 SGHDN, CDR2 FVKESK. The CDR3 has 16 residues. The V and J ends lost 0 bases and 0 bases respectively, with 11 bases between them. In nucleotides, the CDR3 is TGTGCCAGCAGCCAAGATTGGAACAGGGTGAACACTGAAGCTTTCTTT. This sequence encodes CASSQDWNRVNTEAFF.

In its sample, this clonotype was seen once. J is TRBJ2-6 and V is TRBV19, with D uncertain. Trimming pared 1 base from V and 0 bases from J, leaving 7 bases between. Germline values: CDR1 LNHDA, CDR2 SQIVND (reference sequence). CDR3 size: 16 residues. The CDR3 loop is CASSIGSTSGANVLTF. Here the CDR3 DNA reads TGTGCCAGTAGTATAGGTTCCACCTCTGGGGCCAACGTCCTGACTTTC.

The J gene is TRBJ2-1, the V gene TRBV19, with D perhaps matching TRBD1 (7 bases). Germline V gene data show CDR1 as LNHDA and CDR2 as SQIVND (reference sequence). The CDR3 runs 12 residues. V was clipped by 4 bases and J by 14 bases, with 15 bases between them. Here the CDR3 DNA reads TGTGCCAGTAGTAATGGAGGGGGCGATAAGTTCTTC. Its protein product is CASSNGGGDKFF.

The chain recombines TRBV14 with TRBJ1-1; D perhaps matches TRBD1 (5 bases). From germline, CDR1 is SGHDN and CDR2 FVKESK. V gave up 1 base and J gave up 4 bases, with 7 bases separating them. There are 13 residues in the CDR3. Here the CDR3 reads CASSQVRGTEAFF. The DNA for the CDR3 is TGTGCCAGCAGCCAAGTAAGGGGCACTGAAGCTTTCTTT.

About this clonotype: Likely a read error: the CDR3 ends without its conserved phenylalanine or tryptophan. The chain combines TRBV5-1 with TRBJ1-1, with no clear D. V was clipped by 4 bases and J by 4 bases, with 17 bases between them. Looked up from germline, CDR1 is SGHRS and CDR2 is YFSETQ. The CDR3 covers 15 residues. In DNA, the CDR3 is TGCGCCAGCAGCGGACGGACGGGTGTTGGCACTGAAGCTTTCCTT. The encoded protein is CASSGRTGVGTEAFL.

J is TRBJ1-2 and V is TRBV10-3; D is unclear. Germline CDR1 reads ENHRY; CDR2 reads SYGVKD. V was shortened by 3 bases and J by 2 bases, with 16 bases between the two germline ends. The CDR3 has 16 residues. Here the CDR3 reads CAISDPPGVINYGYTF. The CDR3 DNA follows: TGTGCCATCAGTGACCCCCCAGGAGTGATAAACTATGGCTACACCTTC.

The chain combines TRBV5-5 with TRBJ1-4, with a tentative D call TRBD1 (5 bases). Germline CDR1 reads SGHKS; CDR2 reads YYEKEE (reference sequence). The V and J ends lost 0 bases and 5 bases respectively, with 11 bases between them. The CDR3 sequence is 15 residues long. The CDR3 DNA is TGTGCCAGCAGCTTGGAGTTTACAGGAAATGAAAAACTGTTTTTT. This translates into CASSLEFTGNEKLFF.

The rearrangement uses TRBV7-8 and TRBJ2-5; the match to TRBD2 covers 7 bases. CDR1 is SGHVS, CDR2 FQNEAQ, per germline. The CDR3 runs to 14 residues. Trimming took 5 bases from V and 1 from J; bases not matched to a gene: 4. For the CDR3, the DNA is TGTGCCAGCAGCAAGCGGGACTTCCAAGAGACCCAGTACTTC. This codes for CASSKRDFQETQYF.